The 15 T cell receptor beta chains below come from one sample, sequenced in a study of T-cell memory formation after mild COVID-19. TCRdb re-analysed the 5' RACE reads in MiXCR, keeping a single row per CDR3 protein. Counted here are 380,000 or so distinct CDR3 sequences, under 15% occurring once; the ten biggest clones make up 22%. Sequencing was carried out using PBMCs or a T cell subset sorted from them (not recorded which). These receptors all come from a man between 18 and 35 years old who had mild COVID-19 (a few samples of this study predate the infection). Cell type and time point are not known.

The V call is TRBV7-2, the J call TRBJ1-1; 7 bases match TRBD1. The V gene's germline CDR1 is SGHTA and CDR2 FQGNSA. This CDR3 spans 14 amino acids. With V trimmed by 7 bases and J by 5 bases, 10 bases remained unmatched. The CDR3 protein is CASMKQGMWTEAFF. The CDR3 bases are TGTGCCAGCATGAAACAGGGGATGTGGACTGAAGCTTTCTTT. Using reference TRBV7-2 and TRBJ1-1 for the parts outside the CDR3, the full variable domain is GAGVSQSPSNKVTEKGKDVELRCDPISGHTALYWYRQSLGQGLEFLIYFQGNSAPDKSGLPSDRFSAERTGGSVSTLTIQRTQQEDSAVYLCASMKQGMWTEAFFGQGTRLTVV.

This clonotype was found a few times. V gene TRBV7-2 combines with J gene TRBJ2-2; no firm D call. This CDR3 is built from 15 residues. Germline CDR1 is SGHTA and CDR2 is FQGNSA. With 1 base removed from V and 6 bases from J, the gap between germline ends came to 12 bases. The CDR3 DNA reads as TGTGCCAGCAGCTTAGGGCCCTACACCGCCGGGGAGCTGTTTTTT. Translating it yields CASSLGPYTAGELFF.

V and J are TRBV7-2 and TRBJ2-5, with 8 nucleotides matching TRBD2. CDR1 is SGHTA and CDR2 is FQGNSA in the germline V gene. This CDR3 contains 13 residues. The V and J ends lost 5 bases and 5 bases, in that order; junction bases with no gene match: 4. The CDR3 region has the DNA TGTGCCAGCAGCCGGGAGGGCGGGGAGACCCAGTACTTC. Translation gives CASSREGGETQYF.

This clonotype was picked up a small number of times. The chain recombines TRBV7-9 with TRBJ2-5; perhaps D is TRBD1 or TRBD2 (5 bases each). Trimming stripped 5 bases from V and 5 bases from J, with 12 bases between. Germline CDR1 and CDR2: SEHNR and FQNEAQ (reference sequence). The CDR3 length is 13 residues. Written as DNA, the CDR3 is TGTGCCAGCAGCCCCCCCGGGACGGAGACCCAGTACTTC. Translated, it gives CASSPPGTETQYF.

This clonotype has a handful of counts. V usage is TRBV5-1 and J usage is TRBJ1-6; 10 positions match TRBD1. The CDR3 contains 14 residues. CDR1 is SGHRS, CDR2 YFSETQ, per germline. After removal of 3 bases from V and 10 bases from J, the junction contained 4 bases not matched to a gene. The CDR3 is CASSYGTGDSPLHF. CDR3 bases: TGCGCCAGCAGCTACGGGACAGGGGACTCACCCCTCCACTTT.

This clonotype came up many times. The genes are TRBV5-6 and TRBJ2-7; 9 bases are shared with TRBD1. Per germline, CDR1 SGHDT and CDR2 YYEEEE. The trim removed 4 bases at V and 7 bases at J, leaving 9 bases unmatched. This CDR3 has 14 residues. CDR3 sequence (DNA): TGTGCCAGCAGCCCCGGGACAGGGTGGGGAGAGCAGTACTTC. Translating gives CASSPGTGWGEQYF.

The chain uses TRBV30 and TRBJ2-7; D perhaps matches TRBD1 (6 bases). V was cut by 1 base and J by 4 bases, with 20 bases left in between. There are 16 residues in the CDR3. Looked up from germline, CDR1 is GTSNPN and CDR2 is SVGIG (reference sequence). DNA of the CDR3: TGTGCCTGGAGTGCCATCGACAGGCCACCCTTTTACGAGCAGTACTTC. This codes for CAWSAIDRPPFYEQYF.

There are a few counts of this clonotype. The chain carries TRBV7-2 and TRBJ2-7; D remains ambiguous. Germline CDR1 is SGHTA and CDR2 is FQGNSA. V was pared by 5 bases and J by 0 bases, with 11 bases between. The length of the CDR3 is 14 residues. The CDR3 spells CASSLRRTSYEQYF. DNA of the CDR3: TGTGCCAGCAGCCTAAGGCGCACCTCCTACGAGCAGTACTTC.

The CDR3, as DNA: TGTGCCAGCAGTTTAGCGGGGGGGATTTTGAACACTGAAGCTTTCTTT. It is translated as CASSLAGGILNTEAFF. This sequence joins TRBV12-3 or TRBV12-4 and TRBJ1-1, with D perhaps TRBD1 (5 bases). V was cut by 0 bases and J by 0 bases, with 11 bases left in between. The length of the CDR3 is 16 residues.

This clonotype occurred a few times. The CDR3 DNA is TGCAGTGCGGATCCTCGCCAGGGAGACTATGGCTACACCTTC. This translates into CSADPRQGDYGYTF. The V gene is TRBV20-1, the J gene TRBJ1-2; tentative D call: TRBD1 (5 bases). The CDR3 runs 14 residues. V dropped 6 bases and J dropped 3 bases, with 17 bases sitting between them. Germline CDR1 is DFQATT and CDR2 is SNEGSKA (reference sequence).

The chain carries TRBV7-9 and TRBJ2-1; the match to TRBD2 covers 12 bases. Germline assignment: CDR1 SEHNR and CDR2 FQNEAQ (reference sequence). The J segment lost 8 bases and the V segment lost 5 bases, leaving 4 bases of the junction unmatched. The CDR3 is 14 residues long. CDR3 sequence reads: CASSRTSGAYEQFF. In DNA form, the CDR3 reads TGTGCCAGCAGCCGGACTAGCGGGGCCTATGAGCAGTTCTTC.

V is TRBV6-5 and J is TRBJ2-7, with TRBD1 matching over 9 bases. The germline V gene has CDR1 MNHEY and CDR2 SVGAGI. This CDR3 contains 12 residues. Trimming cost V 3 bases and J 11 bases; bases outside gene matches: 5. The CDR3 is CASSYRTGVEYF. The CDR3 bases are TGTGCCAGCAGTTATAGGACAGGGGTGGAGTACTTC.

This clonotype has just a few counts. CDR3 bases: TGTGCCAGCAGGGGTACGAGTTTCGAAGGGAATGAGCAGTTCTTC. Protein: CASRGTSFEGNEQFF. J is TRBJ2-1 and V is TRBV6-5, with no clear D. CDR3 length: 15 residues. The germline V gene encodes CDR1 MNHEY and CDR2 SVGAGI. V gave up 6 bases and J gave up 7 bases, with 19 bases separating them.

J is TRBJ2-3 and V is TRBV7-9, with 9 bases identical to TRBD1. The germline CDR1 and CDR2 sequences are SEHNR and FQNEAQ (reference sequence). CDR3 length equals 14 residues. V shed 10 bases and J 3 bases; nucleotides not matched to a gene: 8. In nucleotides, the CDR3 is TGTGCCACATCCGGGACAGGGAGTACAGATACGCAGTATTTT. Translation gives CATSGTGSTDTQYF.

This chain connects TRBV20-1 to TRBJ1-1; weak D call: TRBD1 (6 bases). Trimming left V 6 bases short and J 7 bases short, with 15 bases between. Germline V gene data show CDR1 as DFQATT and CDR2 as SNEGSKA (reference sequence). This CDR3 contains 12 residues. This chain's CDR3 is CSAGGMEIEAFF. CDR3 nucleotide sequence: TGCAGTGCAGGGGGGATGGAGATTGAAGCTTTCTTT.